One and the same sample provided the 32 T cell receptor beta chains below, sequenced in a study of T cell repertoires in cytomegalovirus infection. TCRdb independently ran MiXCR on the reads; one entry per CDR3 protein. The data contain about 490,000 distinct CDR3 sequences, approximately 16% of them singletons. Specimen: CD8+ T cells from PBMCs. Receptors were obtained from a human donor in good health (CMV status not recorded). Some clones in this sample may be carry-over from other donors' samples.

This clonotype was seen many times. The V gene is TRBV7-9, the J gene TRBJ1-1, with a possible D match to TRBD1 (5 bases). Between the trimmed V and J ends, which lost 1 base and 5 bases, there was a span of 14 bases. Per germline, CDR1 SEHNR and CDR2 FQNEAQ (reference sequence). The CDR3 length is 15 residues. For the CDR3, the DNA is TGTGCCAGCAGCTTAGTGGTGGGACGCGGGACTGAAGCTTTCTTT. It specifies CASSLVVGRGTEAFF.

A few counts support this clonotype. The chain links TRBV24-1 to TRBJ2-3, with D unresolved. V was clipped by 1 base and J by 2 bases, with 9 bases between them. In germline, CDR1 is KGHDR, CDR2 SFDVKD. This CDR3 has 15 residues. The CDR3 sequence is CATSDFIQDTDTQYF. The CDR3 DNA reads as TGTGCCACCAGTGATTTCATTCAGGACACAGATACGCAGTATTTT.

On this clonotype itself: With a much larger clone just one base away, this may be a read error. The CDR3 does not end in the conserved phenylalanine or tryptophan, so this is likely a read error. This chain links TRBV11-2 with TRBJ2-7; maybe TRBD1 (6 bases). The CDR3 has 16 residues. Germline loops: CDR1 SGHAT, CDR2 FQNNGV. V was shortened by 5 bases and J by 4 bases, with 21 bases between the two germline ends. The CDR3 nucleotides are TGTGCCAGCAGCCTAGTCGGGACACCGAGAAGATACGAGCAGTACTTA. The encoded protein is CASSLVGTPRRYEQYL.

The chain uses TRBV11-3 and TRBJ1-1, with D maybe TRBD1 (6 bases). Trimming pared 5 bases from V and 3 bases from J, leaving 25 bases between. The CDR3 length is 18 residues. The germline V gene encodes CDR1 SGHNT and CDR2 YENEEA. The CDR3 spells CASSAVRHGGQGDTEAFF. The CDR3 DNA is TGTGCCAGCAGCGCCGTAAGGCACGGGGGGCAGGGAGACACTGAAGCTTTCTTT.

At least ten counts were recorded for this clonotype. The chain recombines TRBV29-1 with TRBJ1-5; D may be TRBD1 (6 bases). The CDR3 consists of 13 residues. Trimming shortened V by 7 bases and J by 5 bases, and 15 bases separated the two germline ends. Germline V lookup: CDR1 SQVTM, CDR2 ANQGSEA. The CDR3 coding sequence is TGCAGCGCCCAGGGGAGATCGGATCAGCCCCAGCATTTT. This translates into CSAQGRSDQPQHF.

V and J are TRBV4-1 and TRBJ2-2; unclear D gene. The V gene's germline CDR1 is MGHRA and CDR2 YSYEKL. The CDR3 is 14 residues long. Trimming removed 4 bases from V and 6 bases from J, with 12 bases in between. The CDR3 protein is CASSLAESAGELFF. The CDR3 DNA reads as TGCGCCAGCAGCCTCGCTGAGTCAGCCGGGGAGCTGTTTTTT.

This clonotype appeared a few times. The chain is built from TRBV5-6 and TRBJ2-7; D is tentatively TRBD1 or TRBD2 (5 bases each). The CDR3 runs 12 residues. Germline V gene data show CDR1 as SGHDT and CDR2 as YYEEEE. V was cut by 3 bases and J by 9 bases, with 13 bases left in between. DNA of the CDR3: TGTGCCAGCAGCTCAAGGGGCGCGGGGCAGTACTTC. This sequence encodes CASSSRGAGQYF.

V is TRBV10-1 and J is TRBJ1-2; D is ambiguous. The CDR3 length is 13 residues. V was cut by 3 bases and J by 4 bases, with 9 bases left in between. Per the germline V gene, CDR1 is WNHNN and CDR2 is SYGVQD (reference sequence). The CDR3 reads CASSETRSYGYTF. The CDR3 bases are TGCGCCAGCAGTGAAACCAGATCCTATGGCTACACCTTC.

In this sample, this clonotype turned up a few times. The chain combines TRBV6-6 with TRBJ2-1; 9 bases are a match to TRBD2. Germline CDR1 MNHNY, CDR2 SVGAGI (reference sequence). With 1 base clipped from V and 9 bases from J, the junction kept 7 bases outside the gene matches. This CDR3 is built from 15 residues. For the CDR3, the DNA is TGTGCCAGCAGTTACTGGGCTAGCGGGGTTCTTGAGCAGTTCTTC. Its translation is CASSYWASGVLEQFF.

Many counts were recorded for this clonotype. This sequence joins TRBV12-3 or TRBV12-4 and TRBJ2-2; 7 bases fit TRBD2. The length of the CDR3 is 18 residues. V was pared by 5 bases and J by 2 bases, with 14 bases of the junction left unmatched. CDR3 amino acids: CASSVLFTSDHNTGELFF. Here the CDR3 DNA reads TGTGCCAGCAGTGTTCTTTTCACTAGCGACCATAACACCGGGGAGCTGTTTTTT.

Notes on this clonotype: The junction shows a germline mismatch at one end, possibly a read error. CDR3 sequence (DNA): TGTGCCAGCAGCTTAGGCGGGAGTAGTAATGTGCAGTTCTTC. Amino acid sequence: CASSLGGSSNVQFF. This chain connects TRBV7-3 to TRBJ2-1; TRBD2 aligns across 7 bases. The germline CDR1 and CDR2 sequences are SGHTA and FQGTGA. The CDR3 has 14 residues.

This chain connects TRBV7-9 to TRBJ2-7; D remains ambiguous. V shed 4 bases and J shed 4 bases, with 14 bases lying between them. The CDR3 is made up of 14 amino acids. The germline gives CDR1 SEHNR, CDR2 FQNEAQ (reference sequence). The CDR3 loop reads CASSSGVLEYEQYF. Written as DNA, the CDR3 is TGTGCCAGCAGCTCAGGCGTTTTGGAGTACGAGCAGTACTTC.

This clonotype was recorded many times. This chain connects TRBV4-1 to TRBJ2-3, with 7 bases that match TRBD1. The length of the CDR3 is 15 residues. Germline-derived CDR1 and CDR2 are MGHRA and YSYEKL. The trim removed 2 bases at V and 2 bases at J, leaving 4 bases unmatched. CDR3 amino acids: CASSQMTGPTDTQYF. Here the CDR3 DNA reads TGCGCCAGCAGCCAAATGACAGGGCCCACAGATACGCAGTATTTT.

V is TRBV20-1 and J is TRBJ1-1, with 8 bases fitting TRBD1. The V and J ends lost 3 bases and 6 bases, in that order; junction bases with no gene match: 9. The CDR3 extends over 14 amino acids. The V gene's germline CDR1 is DFQATT and CDR2 SNEGSKA (reference sequence). CDR3 in DNA: TGCAGTGCTAGTTCAGGGGGCGATCCAGCTGAAGCTTTCTTT. Its translation: CSASSGGDPAEAFF.

This clonotype was seen repeatedly, ten times or more. The CDR3: CASSSTRVSGPREEGSYNEQFF. CDR3 bases: TGTGCCAGCAGCTCGACCCGGGTTTCTGGTCCGCGGGAAGAAGGATCCTACAATGAGCAGTTCTTC. V gene TRBV7-9 combines with J gene TRBJ2-1, with a weak D call TRBD2 (6 bases). CDR1 SEHNR and CDR2 FQNEAQ come from the germline V gene (reference sequence). CDR3 size: 22 residues. Trimming removed 4 bases at V and 1 base at J, with 32 bases between.

Worth noting for this clonotype: A clone one base away is much larger, so this may be a read error. The V gene is TRBV6-5, the J gene TRBJ1-5; D gene uncertain. Germline V gene sequence: CDR1 MNHEY, CDR2 SVGAGI. The CDR3 sequence is 14 residues long. The CDR3 region is CASRGGGSGQHQHF. In nucleotides, the CDR3 is TGTGCCAGCAGGGGTGGAGGGTCGGGTCAGCACCAGCATTTT.

With respect to this clonotype: No conserved phenylalanine or tryptophan is present at the end of the CDR3, so a read error is the likely explanation. The rearrangement links TRBV27 to TRBJ2-1; 8 positions match TRBD2. The CDR3 is 17 residues long. V was pared by 7 bases and J by 1 base, with 12 bases of the junction left unmatched. The V gene's germline CDR1 is MNHEY and CDR2 SMNVEV (reference sequence). This chain's CDR3 is CASTPPGGGRSYNEQFL. CDR3 coding DNA: TGTGCCAGCACCCCACCGGGGGGGGGCCGTTCCTACAATGAGCAGTTCTTA.

The rearrangement links TRBV9 to TRBJ2-5; TRBD1 matches at 7 bases. The ends lost 0 bases at V and 2 bases at J; junction bases unmatched: 7. The length of the CDR3 is 16 residues. Germline V gene lookup returns CDR1 SGDLS and CDR2 YYNGEE. The CDR3 loop reads CASSVGAGGDQETQYF. CDR3 DNA sequence: TGTGCCAGCAGCGTAGGAGCAGGGGGTGATCAAGAGACCCAGTACTTC. The full variable domain, its missing parts supplied by reference TRBV9 and TRBJ2-5, is DSGVTQTPKHLITATGQRVTLRCSPRSGDLSVYWYQQSLDQGLQFLIQYYNGEERAKGNILERFSAQQFPDLHSELNLSSLELGDSALYFCASSVGAGGDQETQYFGPGTRLLVL.

Ten or more counts support this clonotype. The chain links TRBV2 to TRBJ2-7; D may be TRBD1 (5 bases). The V end was cut by 4 bases, the J end by 2 bases, with 9 bases between. The CDR3 totals 13 residues. Germline CDR1 reads SNHLY; CDR2 reads FYNNEI. CDR3 DNA: TGTGCCAGCAGTGGGACATACCCCTACGAGCAGTACTTC. It encodes CASSGTYPYEQYF.

This clonotype came up once. This may be a read error, as it is one base from a much larger clone. This chain links TRBV27 with TRBJ2-7, with D uncertain. The CDR3 contains 14 residues. The germline gives CDR1 MNHEY, CDR2 SMNVEV (reference sequence). The CDR3 nucleotides read TGTGCCAACAGTCGCCAGGATTTATCCTACGAGCAGTACTTC. It translates to CANSRQDLSYEQYF.

This clonotype was recorded at least ten times. This rearrangement joins TRBV5-1 to TRBJ1-2; possibly TRBD1 for D (5 bases). Germline CDR1 SGHRS, CDR2 YFSETQ. V was clipped by 2 bases and J by 2 bases, with 19 bases between them. The CDR3 extends over 17 amino acids. For the CDR3, the DNA is TGCGCCAGCAGCTTTACGACGAAGGGGCTGGGGAACTATGGCTACACCTTC. Amino acid sequence: CASSFTTKGLGNYGYTF.

The chain has TRBV27 and TRBJ1-1, with TRBD1 matching over 10 bases. The V gene end was trimmed by 1 base and the J gene end by 4 bases; junction bases not matched to a gene: 3. This CDR3 is 15 amino acids long. The V gene's germline CDR1 is MNHEY and CDR2 SMNVEV (reference sequence). CDR3 nucleotides: TGTGCCAGCAGTTTATTTGGGACAGGGGTCACTGAAGCTTTCTTT. It encodes CASSLFGTGVTEAFF.

Regarding this clonotype: This is likely a read error, given that the CDR3 carries no conserved phenylalanine or tryptophan at its end. J is TRBJ1-2 and V is TRBV27, with D hard to call. V lost 5 bases and J lost 7, with 14 bases in between. This CDR3 comprises 13 residues. Germline CDR1 and CDR2: MNHEY and SMNVEV (reference sequence). The CDR3 region is CASSMKAERGYTV. CDR3 sequence (DNA): TGTGCCAGCAGTATGAAGGCTGAGCGTGGCTACACCGTC.

This clonotype has more than one count but fewer than ten. The CDR3 protein is CASTQTGQGVTEAFF. CDR3 DNA sequence: TGTGCCAGTACCCAAACGGGACAGGGGGTCACTGAAGCTTTCTTT. The chain recombines TRBV19 with TRBJ1-1; 11 nucleotides line up with TRBD1. The V gene's germline CDR1 is LNHDA and CDR2 SQIVND (reference sequence). Unmatched junction bases numbered 8, after V lost 7 bases and J lost 4 bases. This CDR3 spans 15 amino acids.

On this clonotype itself: The germline gene is not matched at one end of the junction; a read error may be the cause. The J gene is TRBJ1-4, the V gene TRBV27, with D uncertain. This CDR3 contains 15 residues. Germline loops: CDR1 MNHEY, CDR2 SMNVEV (reference sequence). DNA for the CDR3: TGTGCCAGCAGTTCTCGTTCCCGTACTAATGAAATACTGTTTTTT. This sequence encodes CASSSRSRTNEILFF.

This chain uses TRBV9 with TRBJ2-1, with 7 bases matching TRBD2. V shed 0 bases, J shed 4 bases, and the junction held 4 bases outside the gene matches. CDR3 length: 15 amino acids. The germline gives CDR1 SGDLS, CDR2 YYNGEE. For the CDR3, the DNA is TGTGCCAGCAGCGTAGAGAGCGGGATATACAATGAGCAGTTCTTC. Translating gives CASSVESGIYNEQFF.

This clonotype was counted at least ten times. CDR3 DNA: TGTGCCAGCAGCTTAAACTCAGACCAAGAGACCCAGTACTTC. Translated: CASSLNSDQETQYF. This sequence joins TRBV7-3 and TRBJ2-5; no clear D. This CDR3 has 14 residues. Trimming shortened V by 1 base and J by 0 bases, and 6 bases separated the two germline ends. CDR1 is SGHTA, CDR2 FQGTGA, per germline. The full variable domain, completed using reference TRBV7-3 and TRBJ2-5, is GAGVSQTPSNKVTEKGKYVELRCDPISGHTALYWYRQSLGQGPEFLIYFQGTGAADDSGLPNDRFFAVRPEGSVSTLKIQRTERGDSAVYLCASSLNSDQETQYFGPGTRLLVL.

V usage is TRBV5-5 and J usage is TRBJ1-5; TRBD1 is a possible D gene (6 bases). CDR1 and CDR2 (germline): SGHKS, YYEKEE (reference sequence). The V end lost 5 bases, the J end lost 6 bases, and 27 bases lay between the germline ends. The CDR3 is made up of 18 amino acids. The CDR3, as DNA: TGTGCCAGCAGTCCGGGGATCCGGGACGGAGGCAGGGGTCAGCCCCAGCATTTT. This gives the protein CASSPGIRDGGRGQPQHF.

This clonotype was seen repeatedly, ten times or more. The V and J genes are TRBV12-3 or TRBV12-4 and TRBJ1-2; D is ambiguous. Trimming stripped 4 bases from V and 8 bases from J, with 29 bases between. There are 18 residues in the CDR3. The CDR3 protein is CASSYSGRQADDYVGYTF. CDR3 in DNA: TGTGCCAGCAGTTATTCTGGGAGGCAGGCCGACGACTATGTCGGCTACACCTTC.

This clonotype has ten or more counts. This sequence joins TRBV7-8 and TRBJ1-5; a weak D match, TRBD1 (6 bases). The CDR3 loop spans 17 amino acids. Looked up from germline, CDR1 is SGHVS and CDR2 is FQNEAQ. V was clipped by 0 bases and J by 1 base, with 13 bases between them. The CDR3 here is CASSLALGGPSNQPQHF. Here the CDR3 DNA reads TGTGCCAGCAGCTTAGCGCTCGGGGGGCCAAGCAATCAGCCCCAGCATTTT.

This clonotype was observed at least ten times. The chain combines TRBV7-8 with TRBJ2-1; no reliable D call. The CDR3 consists of 15 residues. CDR1 is SGHVS, CDR2 FQNEAQ, per germline. V lost 6 bases and J lost 8, with 20 bases in between. CDR3 sequence (DNA): TGTGCCAGCAGTTCGGCCGAACTCACGTTAGATGAGCAGTTCTTC. Encoded protein: CASSSAELTLDEQFF.

This clonotype was seen a few times. The chain joins TRBV11-3 to TRBJ2-7, with D perhaps being TRBD1 or TRBD2 (5 bases each). The germline CDR1 and CDR2 sequences are SGHNT and YENEEA. Between the trimmed V and J ends, which lost 5 bases and 1 base, there was a span of 12 bases. The CDR3 loop spans 14 amino acids. CDR3 loop: CASSRGVGSYEQYF. The CDR3 DNA sequence: TGTGCCAGCAGCCGAGGGGTAGGATCCTACGAGCAGTACTTC.